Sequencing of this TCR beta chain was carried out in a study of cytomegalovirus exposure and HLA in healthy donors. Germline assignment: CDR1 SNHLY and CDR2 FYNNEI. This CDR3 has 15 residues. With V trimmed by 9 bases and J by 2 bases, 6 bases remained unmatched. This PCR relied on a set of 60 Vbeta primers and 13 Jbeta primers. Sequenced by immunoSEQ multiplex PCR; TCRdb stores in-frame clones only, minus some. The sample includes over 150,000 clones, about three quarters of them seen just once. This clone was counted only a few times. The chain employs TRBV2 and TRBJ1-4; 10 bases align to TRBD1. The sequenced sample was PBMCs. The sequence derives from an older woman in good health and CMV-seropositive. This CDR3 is CASAGTGVTNEKLFF. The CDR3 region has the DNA TGTGCCAGTGCCGGGACAGGGGTTACTAATGAAAAACTGTTTTTT. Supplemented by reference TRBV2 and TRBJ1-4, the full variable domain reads EPEVTQTPSHQVTQMGQEVILRCVPISNHLYFYWYRQILGQKVEFLVSFYNNEISEKSEIFDDQFSVERPDGSNFTLKIRSTKLEDSAMYFCASAGTGVTNEKLFFGSGTQLSVL.